What follows describes a single T cell receptor (beta chain). V was pared by 0 bases and J by 3 bases, with 12 bases between. This CDR3 contains 15 residues. Germline V gene lookup returns CDR1 SGHAT and CDR2 FQNNGV. This sample was taken from a study of OX40 agonist ivuxolimab in advanced cancers. Produced via immunoSEQ multiplex PCR; TCRdb's table is partial and in-frame only. The table includes some 11,000 clones, roughly nine tenths detected once. The V gene is TRBV11-2, the J gene TRBJ2-7; D tentatively fits TRBD1 or TRBD2 (6 bases each). The source was CD4+ or CD8+ T cells sorted from blood, collected in a trial of the OX40 agonist ivuxolimab. The receptor was derived from an adult with an advanced solid tumor such as melanoma, head and neck, liver or kidney cancer. The CDR3 is CASSLDPGAGYEQYF. The CDR3 nucleotides are TGTGCCAGCAGCTTAGATCCGGGGGCGGGCTACGAGCAGTACTTC.